This TCR beta chain was sequenced in a study of cytomegalovirus exposure and HLA in healthy donors. PCR amplification relied on 60 Vbeta primers (plus 13 Jbeta primers). Sequencing was performed with immunoSEQ multiplex PCR; in TCRdb, only in-frame clones are kept and a portion is missing. This sample yields about 160,000 clones, of which around 76% are seen a single time; about 1.4% belongs to the top ten. The origin of this receptor is a girl aged 5-17 years in good health and CMV-seropositive. Sequenced material: PBMCs.

CDR3 sequence (DNA): TGTGCCAGCAGCTCCCAGGGGTGGGGCACTGAAGCTTTCTTT. This sequence encodes CASSSQGWGTEAFF. V usage is TRBV7-4 and J usage is TRBJ1-1, with D possibly matching TRBD1 (6 bases). V was clipped by 4 bases and J by 4 bases, with 13 bases between them. Per germline, CDR1 SGHVT and CDR2 SQSDAQ. The length of the CDR3 is 14 residues.